These 30 T cell receptor beta chains originate from one sample sequenced in a study of cytomegalovirus exposure and HLA in healthy donors. The PCR had 60 Vbeta and 13 Jbeta primers. The assay was immunoSEQ multiplex PCR, and TCRdb's table has in-frame clones only and misses some. The sample contains about 160,000 clones, roughly 85% of which appear only once. The sequenced sample consisted of PBMCs. The receptor set was obtained from a man younger than 30 in good health and CMV-seropositive.

This chain connects TRBV7-6 to TRBJ2-1, with 10 bases matching TRBD2. The length of the CDR3 is 15 residues. Germline V gene sequence: CDR1 SGHVS, CDR2 FNYEAQ. Unmatched junction bases numbered 9, after V lost 5 bases and J lost 8 bases. The CDR3: CASSPLAGVVDEQFF. In DNA, the CDR3 is TGTGCCAGCAGCCCTCTAGCGGGGGTGGTTGATGAGCAGTTCTTC.

This clone was seen just once. The V gene is TRBV5-5, the J gene TRBJ1-3, with a tentative D call TRBD1 (5 bases). The CDR3 is made up of 15 amino acids. Trimming cost V 3 bases and J 1 base, with 11 bases left between them. Germline CDR1 SGHKS, CDR2 YYEKEE (reference sequence). In nucleotides, the CDR3 is TGTGCCAGCAGCTCTCTCCAGGGATCTGGAAACACCATATATTTT. It translates to CASSSLQGSGNTIYF.

The chain recombines TRBV9 with TRBJ2-3, with TRBD1 as a possible D gene (6 bases). V was trimmed by 1 base and J by 0 bases, leaving 6 bases between them. CDR1 and CDR2 from the germline V gene are SGDLS and YYNGEE. This CDR3 spans 14 amino acids. The CDR3 DNA is TGTGCCAGCAGCGTAACAGGGAGCACAGATACGCAGTATTTT. Translating it yields CASSVTGSTDTQYF.

The chain links TRBV5-1 to TRBJ2-2; 10 nucleotides align to TRBD1. With 4 bases clipped from V and 6 bases from J, the junction kept 6 bases outside the gene matches. This CDR3 region has 15 residues. Germline CDR1 is SGHRS and CDR2 is YFSETQ. This CDR3 is CASSPEDRGAGELFF. Written as DNA, the CDR3 is TGCGCCAGCAGCCCAGAGGACAGGGGGGCCGGGGAGCTGTTTTTT.

This chain uses TRBV10-3 with TRBJ2-7, with a tentative D call TRBD1 (5 bases). Trimming removed 8 bases from V and 2 bases from J, with 13 bases in between. CDR1 and CDR2 from the germline V gene are ENHRY and SYGVKD. The CDR3 spans 13 residues. The CDR3 spells CAIRTGQTYEQYF. The CDR3 DNA reads as TGTGCCATCCGTACCGGACAAACCTACGAGCAGTACTTC.

The CDR3 region is CAIGSSGGLGETQYF. The CDR3 nucleotides are TGTGCCATCGGTAGCAGCGGGGGGCTGGGGGAGACCCAGTACTTC. The chain uses TRBV10-3 and TRBJ2-5; 9 bases agree with TRBD2. Trimming took 8 bases from V and 5 from J; bases not matched to a gene: 12. This CDR3 has 15 amino acids. Looked up from germline, CDR1 is ENHRY and CDR2 is SYGVKD.

V and J are TRBV18 and TRBJ1-1; 9 bases map to TRBD1. The CDR3 consists of 15 residues. Per germline, CDR1 KGHSH and CDR2 LQKENI. Trimming cost V 2 bases and J 6 bases; bases outside gene matches: 7. The CDR3 DNA follows: TGTGCCAGCTCACCAGAGACAGGGGGTTTGTCTGAAGCTTTCTTT. It encodes CASSPETGGLSEAFF.

The chain links TRBV5-1 to TRBJ2-7; 11 positions agree with TRBD1. Germline CDR1 is SGHRS and CDR2 is YFSETQ. The CDR3 has 14 amino acids. The V gene end was trimmed by 4 bases and the J gene end by 2 bases; junction bases not matched to a gene: 2. The CDR3 here is CASSKGQGAYEQYF. The CDR3 DNA is TGCGCCAGCAGCAAGGGACAGGGGGCCTACGAGCAGTACTTC.

This sequence joins TRBV7-9 and TRBJ2-7; 7 nucleotides line up with TRBD1. The CDR3 length is 12 residues. Trimming at V came to 5 bases and at J to 5 bases, leaving 3 bases not matched to a gene. Germline V lookup: CDR1 SEHNR, CDR2 FQNEAQ (reference sequence). The CDR3 DNA follows: TGTGCCAGCAGCGGAACAGGGGACGAGCAGTACTTC. Its translation: CASSGTGDEQYF.

The rearrangement joins TRBV5-5 to TRBJ1-1; TRBD1 matches at 7 bases. Losses at the gene ends were 1 base for V and 4 bases for J; bases not matched to a gene: 13. Per the germline V gene, CDR1 is SGHKS and CDR2 is YYEKEE (reference sequence). This CDR3 has 17 amino acids. The CDR3 DNA follows: TGTGCCAGCAGCTTGCGGGACTTGACAGGGCTAGGCACTGAAGCTTTCTTT. Translation gives CASSLRDLTGLGTEAFF.

This chain links TRBV21-1 with TRBJ2-7; the listed D gene, TRBD1, was not tested against the DNA. TRBV21-1 constitutes a pseudogene. There are 17 residues in the CDR3. The CDR3 region is CASSKVRRTGDSYEQYF. The CDR3 nucleotides are TGTGCCAGCAGCAAAGTGCGACGGACAGGGGACTCCTACGAGCAGTACTTC.

This clone was recorded only once. This chain links TRBV11-2 with TRBJ2-7; tentatively, D is TRBD2 (6 bases). The CDR3 is 15 amino acids. From germline, CDR1 is SGHAT and CDR2 FQNNGV. V shed 4 bases and J shed 2 bases, with 15 bases lying between them. CDR3: CASSSKTGEAYEQYF. The CDR3 DNA is TGTGCCAGCAGCTCCAAAACGGGGGAAGCCTACGAGCAGTACTTC.

The chain employs TRBV7-2 and TRBJ2-7; 7 nucleotides line up with TRBD1. Germline V lookup: CDR1 SGHTA, CDR2 FQGNSA. J gave up 2 bases and V 3 bases, and 4 bases lay outside the gene matches. CDR3 length equals 14 residues. The CDR3 DNA follows: TGTGCCAGCAGCTTGACAGGGCCCACCTACGAGCAGTACTTC. It specifies CASSLTGPTYEQYF.

The chain employs TRBV5-4 and TRBJ2-5, with D tentatively TRBD1 (5 bases). The DNA end is a closer match to TRBJ2-7, so the J assignment may be wrong. The CDR3 consists of 14 residues. Germline V gene lookup returns CDR1 SGHNT and CDR2 YYREEE (reference sequence). The CDR3 DNA sequence: TGTGCCAGCAGCTTAGGGGTCGGATCCTACGAGCAGTACTTC. Encoded protein: CASSLGVGSYEQYF.

The V and J genes are TRBV7-8 and TRBJ2-5; 7 nucleotides agree with TRBD1. The CDR3 contains 15 residues. The germline CDR1 and CDR2 sequences are SGHVS and FQNEAQ. The J segment lost 2 bases and the V segment lost 1 base, leaving 4 bases of the junction unmatched. CDR3 nucleotides: TGTGCCAGCAGCTTAGTTGGACAGGCACAAGAGACCCAGTACTTC. It yields the protein CASSLVGQAQETQYF.

The chain carries TRBV7-8 and TRBJ1-2, with no clear D. Germline V gene data show CDR1 as SGHVS and CDR2 as FQNEAQ. V lost 5 bases to trimming and J lost 2 bases, with 9 bases between them. The CDR3 is 13 amino acids. The CDR3 coding sequence is TGTGCCAGCAGCCAGCTAGAGAACTATGGCTACACCTTC. Translated: CASSQLENYGYTF.

The genes are TRBV11-2 and TRBJ2-3; perhaps TRBD2 as D (7 bases). Trimming stripped 3 bases from V and 4 bases from J, with 11 bases between. The germline V gene encodes CDR1 SGHAT and CDR2 FQNNGV. The CDR3 has 14 amino acids. CDR3 region: CASSLGGPSDTQYF. CDR3 nucleotide sequence: TGTGCCAGCAGCTTGGGGGGGCCGTCAGATACGCAGTATTTT.

In this sample, this clone turned up a few times. The V gene is TRBV7-2, the J gene TRBJ2-5; 10 nucleotides agree with TRBD2. The CDR3 totals 17 residues. The V gene's germline CDR1 is SGHTA and CDR2 FQGNSA. The ends lost 5 bases at V and 2 bases at J; junction bases unmatched: 11. The CDR3, as DNA: TGTGCCAGCAGCGTAACGGCTAGCGGGGGCTCACAAGAGACCCAGTACTTC. Translation gives CASSVTASGGSQETQYF.

The chain has TRBV7-2 and TRBJ2-7, with 9 nucleotides matching TRBD1. Germline values: CDR1 SGHTA, CDR2 FQGNSA. The CDR3 is 15 residues long. V gave up 6 bases and J gave up 5 bases; unmatched junction bases: 11. As DNA, the CDR3 is TGTGCCAGCAGTTATACAGGGGGCCTGGGTAACGAGCAGTACTTC. Translation: CASSYTGGLGNEQYF.

The chain has TRBV12-5 and TRBJ2-3; TRBD1 matches 7 bases. Germline lookup yields CDR1 LGHNT and CDR2 FRNRAP. The junction had 2 bases not matched to a gene; V was cut back by 5 bases and J by 0 bases. The CDR3 is 14 residues long. The DNA of the CDR3 is TGTGCTAGTGGTCCGACAGGGAGCACAGATACGCAGTATTTT. Its translation: CASGPTGSTDTQYF.

The chain is built from TRBV19 and TRBJ2-5; TRBD1 might be the D (5 bases). The V end was cut by 0 bases, the J end by 2 bases, with 16 bases between. This CDR3 spans 17 amino acids. The germline CDR1 and CDR2 sequences are LNHDA and SQIVND (reference sequence). CDR3 DNA sequence: TGTGCCAGTAGTATAGACGGAGTGACAGTATCTCAAGAGACCCAGTACTTC. Translation gives CASSIDGVTVSQETQYF.

The chain has TRBV4-2 and TRBJ2-2; TRBD2 might be the D (5 bases). V lost 0 bases to trimming and J lost 5 bases, with 22 bases between them. This CDR3 has 19 residues. Germline loops: CDR1 LGHNA, CDR2 YNFKEQ. The CDR3 reads CASSQEYYGKGPLTGELFF. The CDR3 bases are TGTGCCAGCAGCCAAGAGTACTACGGGAAGGGCCCTTTAACCGGGGAGCTGTTTTTT.

V gene TRBV19 combines with J gene TRBJ1-4; D possibly corresponds to TRBD1 (5 bases). Trimming stripped 5 bases from V and 8 bases from J, with 12 bases between. CDR1 and CDR2 (germline): LNHDA, SQIVND (reference sequence). The length of the CDR3 is 13 residues. CDR3: CASSEAGQEKLFF. Written as DNA, the CDR3 is TGTGCCAGTAGTGAAGCAGGGCAGGAAAAACTGTTTTTT.

This chain uses TRBV6-6 with TRBJ2-5; 9 bases line up with TRBD1. V was pared by 5 bases and J by 5 bases, with 9 bases of the junction left unmatched. Germline assignment: CDR1 MNHNY and CDR2 SVGAGI (reference sequence). The CDR3 totals 15 residues. The CDR3 protein is CASSVRDREGETQYF. The DNA of the CDR3 is TGTGCCAGCAGTGTCCGGGACAGGGAGGGGGAGACCCAGTACTTC.

This rearrangement joins TRBV13 to TRBJ2-2; no clear D gene. Germline lookup yields CDR1 PRHDT and CDR2 FYEKMQ (reference sequence). This CDR3 spans 15 amino acids. V was trimmed by 0 bases and J by 2 bases, leaving 7 bases between them. The CDR3 reads CASSLGAVNTGELFF. In nucleotides, the CDR3 is TGTGCCAGCAGCTTAGGGGCAGTTAACACCGGGGAGCTGTTTTTT.

J is TRBJ1-2 and V is TRBV7-2; weak D call: TRBD1 (6 bases). Per germline, CDR1 SGHTA and CDR2 FQGNSA. V was trimmed by 5 bases and J by 4 bases, leaving 17 bases between them. The CDR3 is 15 amino acids. For the CDR3, the DNA is TGTGCCAGCAGCCCATCCGGGACATCCCTCTATGGCTACACCTTC. Residues: CASSPSGTSLYGYTF.

J is TRBJ2-2 and V is TRBV7-7, with a weak D call TRBD1 (5 bases). Per the germline V gene, CDR1 is SSHAT and CDR2 is FNYEAQ (reference sequence). V lost 1 base, J lost 7 bases, and 10 bases lay in between. The CDR3 extends over 14 amino acids. The CDR3 reads CASSLDRNFGELFF. The CDR3 DNA follows: TGTGCCAGCAGCTTAGACAGGAACTTCGGGGAGCTGTTTTTT.

The V gene is TRBV2, the J gene TRBJ2-2; a possible D gene is TRBD1 (6 bases). The germline CDR1 and CDR2 sequences are SNHLY and FYNNEI. The CDR3 sequence is 16 residues long. Trimming shortened V by 7 bases and J by 0 bases, and 15 bases separated the two germline ends. CDR3: CASISSTGSNTGELFF. Written as DNA, the CDR3 is TGTGCCAGCATTTCGTCGACAGGCTCGAACACCGGGGAGCTGTTTTTT.

The gene calls are TRBV5-5 and TRBJ2-5; 10 bases line up with TRBD1. J lost 1 base, V lost 9 bases, and 12 bases had no gene match. Germline-derived CDR1 and CDR2 are SGHKS and YYEKEE (reference sequence). This CDR3 has 16 residues. The CDR3 DNA is TGTGCCACCCAATCCCGGGACAGGGGAAGCCAAGAGACCCAGTACTTC. Amino acid sequence: CATQSRDRGSQETQYF.

This chain connects TRBV5-6 to TRBJ2-3; a weak D match, TRBD2 (5 bases). CDR3 length: 14 amino acids. V lost 2 bases and J 6 bases, leaving 13 bases between the germline ends. Per the germline V gene, CDR1 is SGHDT and CDR2 is YYEEEE. The CDR3 region is CASSFLRAGDTQYF. DNA of the CDR3: TGTGCCAGCAGCTTTTTGCGGGCTGGGGATACGCAGTATTTT.